The 8 T cell receptor beta chains given below trace back to one sample, sequenced in a study of blood T cell repertoires in COVID-19. TCRdb's copy holds only in-frame clones and misses some; the assay was immunoSEQ multiplex PCR. The sample includes under 250,000 clones, 80% to 90% of them seen just once. Sequences were obtained from PBMCs or T cells enriched from blood (not recorded which). These receptor sequences come from a woman between 18 and 30 years old in a cohort exposed to, infected with or recovered from COVID-19 (not recorded which).

V is TRBV24-1 and J is TRBJ1-5; TRBD1 is a possible D gene (6 bases). The germline V and J ends were trimmed by 12 bases and 4 bases, with 15 bases remaining between them. This CDR3 is 13 amino acids long. Germline values: CDR1 KGHDR, CDR2 SFDVKD. CDR3 nucleotides: TGTGCCCCGTGCTTGGGGGCGAATCAGCCCCAGCATTTT. It yields the protein CAPCLGANQPQHF.

This chain joins TRBV7-9 and TRBJ2-2; tentative D call: TRBD2 (5 bases). Germline CDR1 is SEHNR and CDR2 is FQNEAQ (reference sequence). V lost 5 bases, J lost 1 base, and 14 bases lay in between. This CDR3 is built from 16 residues. The CDR3 loop is CASSQAGKGNTGELFF. CDR3 sequence (DNA): TGTGCCAGCAGCCAGGCGGGCAAGGGGAACACCGGGGAGCTGTTTTTT.

The chain joins TRBV27 to TRBJ1-1, with D possibly being TRBD1 (6 bases). With 7 bases removed from V and 4 bases from J, the gap between germline ends came to 13 bases. The length of the CDR3 is 13 residues. CDR1 and CDR2 (germline): MNHEY, SMNVEV (reference sequence). CDR3 amino acids: CASNTGFGTEAFF. As DNA, the CDR3 is TGTGCCAGCAACACAGGGTTCGGCACTGAAGCTTTCTTT.

This clone has just a few counts. The rearrangement links TRBV24-1 to TRBJ1-2; TRBD1 agrees at 10 bases. Germline CDR1 and CDR2: KGHDR and SFDVKD. CDR3 length equals 13 residues. J gave up 5 bases and V 9 bases, and 5 bases lay outside the gene matches. DNA for the CDR3: TGTGCCACCGGACCGGGACAGGGGTATGGCTACACCTTC. Translating gives CATGPGQGYGYTF.

This chain uses TRBV7-3 with TRBJ2-1; possibly TRBD1 for D (5 bases). The V end lost 6 bases, the J end lost 5 bases, and 14 bases lay between the germline ends. Germline CDR1 reads SGHTA; CDR2 reads FQGTGA. This CDR3 comprises 14 residues. As DNA, the CDR3 is TGTGCCAGCAGTTTACCGACAGAAAACAATGAGCAGTTCTTC. It translates to CASSLPTENNEQFF.

The CDR3 DNA follows: TGTGCCAGTAGTATAGGGGGCACTTCACCCCTCCACTTT. The encoded protein is CASSIGGTSPLHF. J is TRBJ1-6 and V is TRBV19; perhaps TRBD1 as D (5 bases). The CDR3 totals 13 residues. V was shortened by 1 base and J by 9 bases, with 7 bases between the two germline ends. Germline V gene data show CDR1 as LNHDA and CDR2 as SQIVND (reference sequence).

The chain joins TRBV28 to TRBJ1-6, with TRBD1 matching 7 bases. The junction had 7 bases not matched to a gene; V was cut back by 1 base and J by 10 bases. This CDR3 has 15 residues. The germline CDR1 and CDR2 sequences are MDHEN and SYDVKM. DNA of the CDR3: TGTGCCAGCAGTTTATCAGACAGGGTCAGATCACCCCTCCACTTT. Protein product: CASSLSDRVRSPLHF. The full variable domain, with the rest looked up from reference TRBV28 and TRBJ1-6, is DVKVTQSSRYLVKRTGEKVFLECVQDMDHENMFWYRQDPGLGLRLIYFSYDVKMKEKGDIPEGYSVSREKKERFSLILESASTNQTSMYLCASSLSDRVRSPLHFGNGTRLTVT.

V and J are TRBV12-1 and TRBJ1-5. TRBV12-1 counts as a pseudogene. The CDR3 totals 13 residues. The chain's CDR3 is CAIGGIQDQPQHF. In DNA form, the CDR3 reads TGTGCCATCGGAGGCATCCAGGATCAGCCCCAGCATTTT.